What follows is one T cell receptor (beta chain) and its context. Its antigen is currently unknown. TCRdb's copy holds only in-frame clones and misses some; the assay was immunoSEQ multiplex PCR. In the table there are more than 150,000 clones, about nine tenths of which are singletons. This sample is part of a study of T cell responses to AZD1222 COVID-19 vaccine. Overall study context: Investigators merged groups given second doses at roughly 4 or roughly 12 weeks. Study observations and caveats: Vaccine-related CD4 TCRs covered spike, predominating at 160-218 and 743-854. Per reports, nearly half of all spike-specific TCRs target regions that are unmutated in variants. Breadth and depth of Spike-specific TCRs rose after two AZD1222 doses.

The length of the CDR3 is 13 residues. The ends lost 7 bases at V and 8 bases at J; junction bases unmatched: 8. Germline V CDR1 and CDR2: SNHLY, FYNNEI. V is TRBV2 and J is TRBJ1-2; TRBD1 matches 9 bases. This clonotype was sampled from an adult in good health. The sequenced sample was peripheral blood, obtained on day 0 of AZD1222 vaccination. The CDR3 loop reads CASNPGQGWGYTF. In nucleotides, the CDR3 is TGTGCCAGCAATCCGGGACAGGGTTGGGGCTACACCTTC.